A selection of T cell receptor beta chains follows, all from one sample in a study of cytomegalovirus exposure and HLA in healthy donors. Sequenced by immunoSEQ multiplex PCR; TCRdb stores in-frame clones only, minus some. The sample lists 90,000 to 150,000 clones; roughly nine tenths were seen once. What was sequenced was PBMCs. The receptors were sampled from a man between 18 and 29 years old in good health and CMV-seropositive. Each CDR3 is given with its conserved first and last residue. The order of the fields is CDR3 length, D gene, clone size, J gene, V gene, CDR3 DNA, CDR3 protein. A D gene is named only where the DNA matches it firmly. Size values are once, few and many counts, or a class for expanded clones, and some rows have none.

>16|TRBD1|NA|TRBJ2-2|TRBV18
TGTGCCAGCTCACCCCCGACAGGGTTCGAAACCGGGGAGCTGTTTTTT
CASSPPTGFETGELFF
>13|NA|NA|TRBJ2-2|TRBV7-9
TGTGCCAGCAGCGTCAGGGTCGTCGGGGAGCTGTTTTTT
CASSVRVVGELFF
>14|TRBD1|NA|TRBJ1-1|TRBV5-1
TGCGCCAGCAGTCCGGGACAGGGAATCACTGAAGCTTTCTTT
CASSPGQGITEAFF
>16|TRBD2|NA|TRBJ2-1|TRBV2
TGTGCCAGCAGTGCGGCTAGCGGGGTAGCCTACAATGAGCAGTTCTTC
CASSAASGVAYNEQFF
>15|TRBD1|NA|TRBJ1-2|TRBV19
TGTGCCAGTGAAGTTGGGACAGGGGTTGGCTATGGCTACACCTTC
CASEVGTGVGYGYTF
>15|NA|NA|TRBJ2-1|TRBV7-2
TGTGCCAGCAGGCCTAAGCGGAGCTCCTACAATGAGCAGTTCTTC
CASRPKRSSYNEQFF
>15|TRBD1|NA|TRBJ1-1|TRBV6-4
TGTGCCAGCAGTGCCGAGACAGGGGTGCACACTGAAGCTTTCTTT
CASSAETGVHTEAFF
>14|NA|NA|TRBJ2-3|TRBV5-1
TGCGCCAGCAGCTTGGCGCAGGGGTCAGATACGCAGTATTTT
CASSLAQGSDTQYF
>15|TRBD2|NA|TRBJ2-5|TRBV19
TGTGCCAGTAGTGCGGGACTAGCGGGTGGGGAGACCCAGTACTTC
CASSAGLAGGETQYF
>13|NA|NA|TRBJ2-2|TRBV18
TGTGCCAGCTCACCGGCCAACACCGGGGAGCTGTTTTTT
CASSPANTGELFF
>15|NA|NA|TRBJ2-1|TRBV15
TGTGCCACCAGCAGAGATTCGACACCAATCAATGAGCAGTTCTTC
CATSRDSTPINEQFF
>16|NA|few|TRBJ2-7|TRBV11-2
TGTGCCAGCAGCCTCCAACAGGGATTGGGGGCTTACGAGCAGTACTTC
CASSLQQGLGAYEQYF
>13|NA|once|TRBJ2-5|TRBV29-1
TGCAGCGCCTCACAGGGTGTAGGAGAGACCCAGTACTTC
CSASQGVGETQYF
>12|NA|NA|TRBJ1-2|TRBV28
TGTGCCAGCAGTTCTGTGAACTATGGCTACACCTTC
CASSSVNYGYTF
>16|TRBD2|NA|TRBJ2-1|TRBV5-1
TGCGCCAGCTCCATTGGACGGAGCGGGGGCCCCACCGGGCAGTTCTTC
CASSIGRSGGPTGQFF
>16|NA|NA|TRBJ2-7|TRBV6-1
TGTGCCAGCAGTGAAGCGGGGAGAGGACGGACCTACGAGCAGTACTTC
CASSEAGRGRTYEQYF
>15|NA|NA|TRBJ1-1|TRBV5-1
TGCGCCAGCAGCTTGGGAGGGACACCTAACACTGAAGCTTTCTTT
CASSLGGTPNTEAFF
>16|TRBD2|NA|TRBJ2-1|TRBV12-5
TGTGCTAGTGGGTTCCGGGGGGGACGCTCCTACAATGAGCAGTTCTTC
CASGFRGGRSYNEQFF
>16|TRBD1|NA|TRBJ1-5|TRBV27
TGTGCCAGCAGTCCTACTGACAGGGGTGGTAATCAGCCCCAGCATTTT
CASSPTDRGGNQPQHF
>15|TRBD1|NA|TRBJ2-3|TRBV5-1
TGCGCCAGCAGCTTACAGGGGCTGAGCACAGATACGCAGTATTTT
CASSLQGLSTDTQYF
>18|TRBD1|NA|TRBJ2-6|TRBV10-3
TGTGCCATCAGTGAAGGGCGGACAGGGAAGTCTGGGGCCAACGTCCTGACTTTC
CAISEGRTGKSGANVLTF
>17|TRBD1|NA|TRBJ1-2|TRBV2
TGTGCCAGGGGACCTAGGGGACAGATAAGTCGAAACTATGGCTACACCTTC
CARGPRGQISRNYGYTF
>15|TRBD1|NA|TRBJ2-2|TRBV19
TGTGCCAGTAGAAGACAGGGGGCGAACACCGGGGAGCTGTTTTTT
CASRRQGANTGELFF
>17|NA|few|TRBJ1-6|TRBV6-1
TGTGCCAGCAGTGAAATCCTCCAGGGCTGGGCCTATTCACCCCTCCACTTT
CASSEILQGWAYSPLHF
>15|TRBD1|once|TRBJ1-4|TRBV5-6
TGTGCCAGCAGCGCACGGACAGGGATTAATGAAAAACTGTTTTTT
CASSARTGINEKLFF
>15|NA|NA|TRBJ2-7|TRBV5-6
TGTGCCAGCAGCTTGAGGCACAGGTATACGATAGGGCAGTACTTC
CASSLRHRYTIGQYF
>17|NA|NA|TRBJ1-4|TRBV7-8
TGTGCCAGCAGCCCAACTTTCAGGGCAGCAACTAATGAAAAACTGTTTTTT
CASSPTFRAATNEKLFF
>14|TRBD1|once|TRBJ1-1|TRBV7-8
TGTGCCAGCAGGAGACAGGGCATGAACACTGAAGCTTTCTTT
CASRRQGMNTEAFF
>16|NA|NA|TRBJ2-7|TRBV19
TGTGCCAGTAGTAGTCCTCTTCGGACAAGCTTTAACGAGCAGTACTTC
CASSSPLRTSFNEQYF
>14|NA|NA|TRBJ2-6|TRBV6-5
TGTGCCAGCAATGTAGCCTCTGGGGCCAACGTCCTGACTTTC
CASNVASGANVLTF
>15|TRBD1|NA|TRBJ1-4|TRBV9
TGTGCCAGCAGCTCTAGACAGGGGGGCCATGAAAAACTGTTTTTT
CASSSRQGGHEKLFF